One and the same sample provided the 16 T cell receptor beta chains below, sequenced in a study of T cells in Graves' hyperthyroidism and ophthalmopathy. What was amplified from RNA transcripts were TCR beta CDR3 regions. A set of HTBI primers served as the primers for a first-round RT-PCR of the TCR CDR3. MiXCR was run by TCRdb on the multiplex PCR reads, yielding one entry per CDR3 protein. The top ten clones hold about 21% of a sample with around 350,000 distinct CDR3 sequences, 13% to 15% of them seen once. Sequenced sample: blood. The receptors were gathered from a woman aged 55-69 years with Graves' ophthalmopathy.

Concerning this clonotype: It may be a read error: a sequence one base away is much more abundant. For the CDR3, the DNA is TGTGCCAGCAGTCGGCGGGTCAGGCCTAACTATGGCTACACCTTC. It is translated as CASSRRVRPNYGYTF. The gene calls are TRBV28 and TRBJ1-2; D call uncertain. V was pared by 5 bases and J by 0 bases, with 13 bases between. The CDR3 loop spans 15 amino acids. Per germline, CDR1 MDHEN and CDR2 SYDVKM.

V is TRBV12-3 or TRBV12-4 and J is TRBJ1-1, with 7 bases matching TRBD1. Unmatched junction bases numbered 4, after V lost 5 bases and J lost 1 base. There are 14 residues in the CDR3. Here the CDR3 reads CASSGTGENTEAFF. The CDR3 bases are TGTGCCAGCAGTGGCACAGGGGAGAACACTGAAGCTTTCTTT.

This clonotype was seen at least ten times. CDR3: CASGLVLSGAGDTQYF. DNA of the CDR3: TGTGCTAGTGGTTTGGTACTCAGCGGGGCAGGAGATACGCAGTATTTT. The chain is built from TRBV12-5 and TRBJ2-3; 7 nucleotides line up with TRBD2. J was trimmed by 5 bases and V by 0 bases; bases with no gene match: 8. Germline loops: CDR1 LGHNT, CDR2 FRNRAP. This CDR3 contains 16 residues.

This clonotype was found many times. The chain recombines TRBV28 with TRBJ2-7; 14 bases are a match to TRBD2. Germline V gene data show CDR1 as MDHEN and CDR2 as SYDVKM. The CDR3 covers 15 residues. V lost 5 bases, J lost 5 bases, and 5 bases stayed unmatched. The CDR3 DNA sequence: TGTGCCAGCAGTCCGGGACTAGCGGGAGCAGACGAGCAGTACTTC. Translation: CASSPGLAGADEQYF. Using reference TRBV28 and TRBJ2-7 for the parts outside the CDR3, the full variable domain is DVKVTQSSRYLVKRTGEKVFLECVQDMDHENMFWYRQDPGLGLRLIYFSYDVKMKEKGDIPEGYSVSREKKERFSLILESASTNQTSMYLCASSPGLAGADEQYFGPGTRLTVT.

This clonotype was seen repeatedly, ten times or more. The chain employs TRBV30 and TRBJ2-3; D gene ambiguous. Germline lookup yields CDR1 GTSNPN and CDR2 SVGIG (reference sequence). V was pared by 0 bases and J by 4 bases, with 8 bases between. CDR3 size: 13 residues. CDR3 DNA sequence: TGTGCCTGGAGTGTCCCGAACTCAGATACGCAGTATTTT. Translation gives CAWSVPNSDTQYF.

This clonotype was counted many times. The CDR3 loop reads CASSLDSLNYGYTF. CDR3 in DNA: TGTGCCAGCAGCTTGGACAGCCTTAACTATGGCTACACCTTC. The chain has TRBV11-2 and TRBJ1-2, with a tentative D call TRBD1 (6 bases). Germline CDR1 reads SGHAT; CDR2 reads FQNNGV. The V end was cut by 3 bases, the J end by 1 base, with 9 bases between. There are 14 residues in the CDR3. Based on the CDR3 plus reference TRBV11-2 and TRBJ1-2, the full variable domain is EAGVAQSPRYKIIEKRQSVAFWCNPISGHATLYWYQQILGQGPKLLIQFQNNGVVDDSQLPKDRFSAERLKGVDSTLKIQPAKLEDSAVYLCASSLDSLNYGYTFGSGTRLTVV.

This clonotype appeared many times. The gene calls are TRBV5-6 and TRBJ2-3, with no clear D. Germline CDR1 reads SGHDT; CDR2 reads YYEEEE. There are 15 residues in the CDR3. The V end lost 4 bases, the J end lost 0 bases, and 12 bases lay between the germline ends. This chain's CDR3 is CASSGGPISTDTQYF. In DNA form, the CDR3 reads TGTGCCAGCAGCGGCGGCCCGATAAGCACAGATACGCAGTATTTT.

The chain has TRBV7-8 and TRBJ2-4; 13 nucleotides match TRBD2. The ends lost 0 bases at V and 0 bases at J; junction bases unmatched: 2. Germline V gene data show CDR1 as SGHVS and CDR2 as FQNEAQ. CDR3 length: 18 amino acids. The CDR3 nucleotides are TGTGCCAGCAGCTTAGCGGGACTAGCGGGAAAAGCCAAAAACATTCAGTACTTC. Translation gives CASSLAGLAGKAKNIQYF.

This clonotype was found many times. The V and J genes are TRBV27 and TRBJ1-5; D might be TRBD1 (6 bases). Germline V lookup: CDR1 MNHEY, CDR2 SMNVEV (reference sequence). The CDR3 totals 15 residues. Trimming took off 5 bases at V and 6 bases at J, with 17 bases between the two ends. The CDR3 DNA sequence: TGTGCCAGCAGTCCCGGAGGAGGGGGGGCTCAGCCCCAGCATTTT. Translation gives CASSPGGGGAQPQHF.

The sample holds many counts of this clonotype. V gene TRBV9 combines with J gene TRBJ2-5; D gene uncertain. The CDR3 has 13 residues. Deletions cut 0 bases from V and 5 bases from J, with 8 bases between. Germline V CDR1 and CDR2: SGDLS, YYNGEE. The chain's CDR3 is CASSVALRETQYF. The CDR3 bases are TGTGCCAGCAGCGTAGCTCTGAGGGAGACCCAGTACTTC.

Comment on this clonotype: At one of its ends the junction is not consistent with the germline gene, which may arise from a read error. This chain joins TRBV5-1 and TRBJ2-2, with a possible D match to TRBD2 (5 bases). The CDR3 runs to 13 residues. Per germline, CDR1 SGHRS and CDR2 YFSETQ. CDR3 amino acids: CASSTNGHGELFF. The CDR3 DNA reads TGCGCCAGCAGCACTAACGGGCACGGGGAGCTATTTTTT.

This clonotype has a count of ten or more. The chain recombines TRBV6-1 with TRBJ2-3, with TRBD2 identical over 8 bases. V trimming: 10 bases; J trimming: 4 bases; junction bases outside the gene matches: 19. This CDR3 comprises 17 residues. Germline CDR1 is MNHNS and CDR2 is SASEGT. CDR3 sequence: CAILPELAGLRADTQYF. The CDR3 bases are TGTGCCATTCTACCAGAGTTAGCGGGGCTGAGGGCAGATACGCAGTATTTT.

This clonotype appeared once. A much larger clone sits a single nucleotide away, making a read error possible. The gene calls are TRBV7-3 and TRBJ2-3; TRBD1 agrees at 7 bases. The germline gives CDR1 SGHTA, CDR2 FQGTGA. CDR3 length: 16 residues. The CDR3 nucleotides read TGTGCCAGCAGCCGGGTGGGGACAGAAAGCACATATACGCAGTATTTT. The encoded protein is CASSRVGTESTYTQYF. The variable domain in full, completed from reference TRBV7-3 and TRBJ2-3, reads GAGVSQTPSNKVTEKGKYVELRCDPISGHTALYWYRQSLGQGPEFLIYFQGTGAADDSGLPNDRFFAVRPEGSVSTLKIQRTERGDSAVYLCASSRVGTESTYTQYFGPGTRLTVL.

This clonotype was counted only a few times. One base away lies a much larger clone, so this may be a sequencing read error. This chain links TRBV7-6 with TRBJ2-3, with D hard to call. Between the trimmed V and J ends, which lost 5 bases and 4 bases, there was a span of 4 bases. This CDR3 comprises 11 residues. CDR1 SGHVS and CDR2 FNYEAQ come from the germline V gene. For the CDR3, the DNA is TGTGCCAGCAGCGAATCAGATACGCAGTATTTT. This gives the protein CASSESDTQYF.

This clonotype was counted at least ten times. The V call is TRBV20-1, the J call TRBJ2-5, with a possible D match to TRBD1 (6 bases). Germline V lookup: CDR1 DFQATT, CDR2 SNEGSKA (reference sequence). V shed 6 bases and J shed 6 bases, with 23 bases lying between them. The CDR3 covers 15 residues. CDR3 coding DNA: TGCAGTGCCCAACCTCTCGACAGGATGGTGCAGACCCAGTACTTC. It codes for CSAQPLDRMVQTQYF.

Ten or more counts support this clonotype. The V and J genes are TRBV6-5 and TRBJ2-7, with 8 positions matching TRBD2. The CDR3 is made up of 16 amino acids. Looked up from germline, CDR1 is MNHEY and CDR2 is SVGAGI. J gave up 3 bases and V 2 bases, and 9 bases lay outside the gene matches. The CDR3 loop is CASSYAPLGRVYEQYF. The CDR3 DNA sequence: TGTGCCAGCAGTTACGCGCCGCTCGGGAGGGTCTACGAGCAGTACTTC.